The 22 T cell receptor beta chains below all came from one sample that was sequenced in a study of blood T cell repertoires in COVID-19. Sequenced by immunoSEQ multiplex PCR; TCRdb stores in-frame clones only, minus some. The table includes fewer than 60,000 clones, approximately 80% detected once. Sequencing was carried out using peripheral blood. These receptors originate from a man aged 60 to 69 with acute or convalescent COVID-19.

Details on this clone: The junction does not match germline at one end; this may be a read error. CDR3 protein: CASSQAATGDEQYF. The CDR3 DNA reads TGTGCCAGCAGTCAAGCTGCGACAGGGGACGAGCAGTACTTC. This chain connects TRBV4-2 to TRBJ2-7; TRBD1 agrees at 8 bases. The CDR3 consists of 14 residues. Germline V gene data show CDR1 as LGHNA and CDR2 as YNFKEQ.

This chain joins TRBV6-5 and TRBJ1-6; TRBD1 matches 7 bases. With 7 bases clipped from V and 8 bases from J, the junction kept 8 bases outside the gene matches. CDR1 and CDR2 from the germline V gene are MNHEY and SVGAGI. The CDR3 is made up of 14 amino acids. In nucleotides, the CDR3 is TGTGCCAGCACCGACAGGGAATATGATTCACCCCTCCACTTT. This gives the protein CASTDREYDSPLHF.

The CDR3 loop reads CASSPRTGLNYGYTF. The CDR3, as DNA: TGTGCCAGCAGTCCTCGGACAGGGCTTAACTATGGCTACACCTTC. The chain joins TRBV27 to TRBJ1-2; 8 positions match TRBD1. The V gene's germline CDR1 is MNHEY and CDR2 SMNVEV (reference sequence). The CDR3 contains 15 residues. V gave up 5 bases and J gave up 1 base; unmatched junction bases: 6.

The chain has TRBV4-1 and TRBJ2-1; D call uncertain. CDR3 size: 13 residues. V was cut by 2 bases and J by 5 bases, with 7 bases left in between. CDR1 and CDR2 (germline): MGHRA, YSYEKL. CDR3 nucleotides: TGCGCCAGCAGCCAACAACAAGACAATGAGCAGTTCTTC. It translates to CASSQQQDNEQFF.

The rearrangement joins TRBV20-1 to TRBJ2-7; TRBD2 matches at 9 bases. The V segment lost 3 bases and the J segment 0 bases; nucleotides outside the gene matches: 6. This CDR3 spans 15 amino acids. Germline loops: CDR1 DFQATT, CDR2 SNEGSKA (reference sequence). CDR3 sequence reads: CSASGLAGPSYEQYF. The CDR3 coding sequence is TGCAGTGCTAGTGGGCTAGCGGGGCCCTCCTACGAGCAGTACTTC.

The chain uses TRBV29-1 and TRBJ1-1, with TRBD1 matching over 9 bases. The CDR3 length is 18 residues. After removal of 1 base from V and 2 bases from J, the junction contained 14 bases not matched to a gene. The germline V gene has CDR1 SQVTM and CDR2 ANQGSEA. The CDR3 is CSVEGGTGSAGGNTEAFF. As DNA, the CDR3 is TGCAGCGTTGAAGGAGGGACAGGGTCTGCAGGGGGAAACACTGAAGCTTTCTTT.

This clone was counted between two and nine times. The chain is built from TRBV5-4 and TRBJ1-1, with D maybe TRBD1 (6 bases). The V end lost 1 base, the J end lost 5 bases, and 15 bases lay between the germline ends. Germline CDR1 SGHNT, CDR2 YYREEE (reference sequence). The CDR3 extends over 15 amino acids. This CDR3 is CASSLTGRGSTEAFF. The CDR3 DNA follows: TGTGCCAGCAGCTTGACTGGCAGGGGAAGTACTGAAGCTTTCTTT.

This rearrangement joins TRBV5-1 to TRBJ2-7, with 10 bases aligning to TRBD1. Germline CDR1 and CDR2: SGHRS and YFSETQ. This CDR3 comprises 14 residues. J was trimmed by 4 bases and V by 0 bases; bases with no gene match: 1. This CDR3 is CASSLVGQGYEQYF. DNA of the CDR3: TGCGCCAGCAGCTTGGTGGGACAGGGGTACGAGCAGTACTTC.

This clone was counted only a few times. CDR3 bases: TGTGCCAGCAGCTCCCTTGAGGGAGCAGTAAACACTGAAGCTTTCTTT. The encoded protein is CASSSLEGAVNTEAFF. This chain joins TRBV7-2 and TRBJ1-1; D uncertain. Trimming removed 4 bases from V and 2 bases from J, with 17 bases in between. Germline loops: CDR1 SGHTA, CDR2 FQGNSA. CDR3 length equals 16 residues.

The CDR3 DNA reads as TGTGCCAGCAGCTGGGGGGACAGTCAATTTCGGGATGAGCAGTTCTTC. Translating it yields CASSWGDSQFRDEQFF. The chain joins TRBV7-8 to TRBJ2-1, with D possibly being TRBD1 (7 bases). CDR3 length: 16 residues. In germline, CDR1 is SGHVS, CDR2 FQNEAQ. The ends were cut back, 4 bases at V and 8 bases at J, with 21 bases in the middle.

V and J are TRBV24-1 and TRBJ2-1; 8 bases match TRBD1. Germline lookup yields CDR1 KGHDR and CDR2 SFDVKD. The junction had 11 bases not matched to a gene; V was cut back by 7 bases and J by 7 bases. The CDR3 extends over 15 amino acids. CDR3 residues: CATSRIGTGVNEQFF. Here the CDR3 DNA reads TGTGCCACCAGCAGAATTGGGACAGGAGTAAATGAGCAGTTCTTC.

The chain joins TRBV4-2 to TRBJ1-1; the D is unclear. The germline CDR1 and CDR2 sequences are LGHNA and YNFKEQ. This CDR3 has 14 residues. The ends were cut back, 0 bases at V and 10 bases at J, with 15 bases in the middle. This chain's CDR3 is CASSQDTPWPGAFF. The CDR3 DNA is TGTGCCAGCAGCCAAGATACCCCTTGGCCTGGAGCTTTCTTT.

This clone was picked up a small number of times. This chain joins TRBV5-4 and TRBJ2-3, with a weak D call TRBD2 (7 bases). The V gene's germline CDR1 is SGHNT and CDR2 YYREEE (reference sequence). The CDR3 spans 15 residues. The V gene lost 0 bases and the J gene lost 5 bases, with 13 bases spanning the gap. The CDR3 region has the DNA TGTGCCAGCAGCTTGGATAGGGGGGGAGGAGATACGCAGTATTTT. Its protein is CASSLDRGGGDTQYF.

This clone is a singleton in its sample. The chain carries TRBV4-2 and TRBJ1-5; D remains unclear. The CDR3 covers 13 residues. V gave up 3 bases and J gave up 7 bases, with 10 bases separating them. Per the germline V gene, CDR1 is LGHNA and CDR2 is YNFKEQ. The CDR3 DNA sequence: TGTGCCAGCAGCCAGACGATGGAGCAGCCCCAGCATTTT. Translated: CASSQTMEQPQHF.

This chain uses TRBV5-8 with TRBJ1-5; 11 nucleotides align to TRBD1. Germline trimming cut 0 bases from V and 0 bases from J; bases unmatched to any gene: 8. This CDR3 is built from 19 residues. Germline lookup yields CDR1 SGHTS and CDR2 YDEGEE. CDR3 DNA: TGTGCCAGCAGCTTGGGGACAGGGGGCGAATTTTATAGCAATCAGCCCCAGCATTTT. Protein sequence: CASSLGTGGEFYSNQPQHF.

The J gene is TRBJ1-1, the V gene TRBV10-3, with 9 nucleotides matching TRBD1. Germline CDR1 and CDR2: ENHRY and SYGVKD. V shed 8 bases and J 4 bases; nucleotides not matched to a gene: 5. There are 13 residues in the CDR3. DNA of the CDR3: TGTGCCATCGGGGAGACAGGGGGCACTGAAGCTTTCTTT. Protein product: CAIGETGGTEAFF.

The chain employs TRBV20-1 and TRBJ1-4; D not resolved. The CDR3 spans 11 residues. Trimming pared 6 bases from V and 7 bases from J, leaving 9 bases between. Looked up from germline, CDR1 is DFQATT and CDR2 is SNEGSKA (reference sequence). The CDR3 DNA reads TGCAGTGCGAACGAGGGTGAAAAACTGTTTTTT. It specifies CSANEGEKLFF.

V gene TRBV4-1 combines with J gene TRBJ1-2; D gene ambiguous. In germline, CDR1 is MGHRA, CDR2 YSYEKL. Trimming pared 2 bases from V and 12 bases from J, leaving 16 bases between. The CDR3 covers 13 residues. The CDR3 DNA follows: TGCGCCAGCAGCCAATTTAACAAGTCCGGGAACACCTTC. It translates to CASSQFNKSGNTF.

This chain joins TRBV18 and TRBJ2-1; D perhaps matches TRBD2 (5 bases). V was shortened by 3 bases and J by 0 bases, with 12 bases between the two germline ends. This CDR3 is built from 16 residues. Germline loops: CDR1 KGHSH, CDR2 LQKENI. CDR3 nucleotide sequence: TGTGCCAGCTCACCCCAGCGGCTCAGCTCCTACAATGAGCAGTTCTTC. This codes for CASSPQRLSSYNEQFF.

In this sample, this clone turned up a few times. The rearrangement links TRBV11-2 to TRBJ2-1, with 11 bases fitting TRBD2. With 5 bases clipped from V and 0 bases from J, the junction kept 6 bases outside the gene matches. This CDR3 region has 17 residues. Germline CDR1 SGHAT, CDR2 FQNNGV. The CDR3 protein is CASSPIAGGSSYNEQFF. The DNA for the CDR3 is TGTGCCAGCAGCCCAATAGCGGGGGGGTCCTCCTACAATGAGCAGTTCTTC.

The chain carries TRBV10-3 and TRBJ2-7, with 9 bases aligning to TRBD2. The germline V gene has CDR1 ENHRY and CDR2 SYGVKD. This CDR3 spans 13 amino acids. V shed 5 bases and J 5 bases; nucleotides not matched to a gene: 4. CDR3 sequence reads: CAISRTSENEQYF. The CDR3 DNA sequence: TGTGCCATCAGTAGGACTAGCGAAAACGAGCAGTACTTC.

The gene calls are TRBV7-8 and TRBJ2-7, with D possibly being TRBD2 (7 bases). Germline CDR1 SGHVS, CDR2 FQNEAQ. The CDR3 has 16 residues. Trimming left V 5 bases short and J 1 base short, with 18 bases between. Here the CDR3 reads CASSPRGGAVSYEQYF. The CDR3 nucleotides read TGTGCCAGCAGCCCCCGAGGGGGGGCAGTATCCTACGAGCAGTACTTC. The variable domain in full, completed from reference TRBV7-8 and TRBJ2-7, reads GAGVSQSPRYKVAKRGQDVALRCDPISGHVSLFWYQQALGQGPEFLTYFQNEAQLDKSGLPSDRFFAERPEGSVSTLKIQRTQQEDSAVYLCASSPRGGAVSYEQYFGPGTRLTVT.